This T cell receptor beta chain was captured by sequencing in a study of blood T cells in healthy people across ages. Overall study context: About one barcoded beta molecule per two T cells came from capture by template switching. Study results and caveats: Naive T cell percentage strongly correlated with TCR beta diversity.

A word on this clonotype: Its antigen is still unknown.

It was with a sample-barcoded 5' primer and a J-beta primer mix that a second PCR of roughly 7 to 12 cycles was run. TCRdb itself ran the 5' RACE reads through MiXCR, one entry per CDR3 protein. This sample has about 690,000 distinct CDR3 sequences, with roughly two fifths found just once. This sequence originates from an elderly man in good health. The sequenced sample consisted of blood.

The CDR3 DNA reads as TGTGCCAGCAGCCCCTGGTCAGGAGGCCCGCAGGGGACAAGATCCTACGAGCAGTACTTC. Encoded protein: CASSPWSGGPQGTRSYEQYF. The V gene is TRBV3-1, the J gene TRBJ2-7; the D gene is possibly TRBD1 (6 bases). Trimming took 4 bases from V and 1 from J, leaving 29 bases between them. The CDR3 consists of 20 residues. CDR1 is LGHDT and CDR2 is YNNKEL in the germline V gene (reference sequence).